This T cell receptor beta chain was obtained from a study of cytomegalovirus exposure and HLA in healthy donors. Study summary: Drawn from HLA-typed donors, about 85 million unique TCRs were held in an early data release.

Both 60 Vbeta primers and 13 Jbeta primers went into the PCR. Measured with immunoSEQ multiplex PCR; TCRdb has only the in-frame clones, and not every one. The sample carries 90,000 to 150,000 clones, 15% to 17% recorded once. This clone has more than one count but fewer than ten. The antigen is undetermined. Trimming left V 7 bases short and J 0 bases short, with 14 bases between. This CDR3 comprises 15 residues. Germline-derived CDR1 and CDR2 are MNHNS and SASEGT. Findings and caveats of the study: Sequencing had likely introduced a cluster of highly shared sequence variants as an artifact. Among TCR beta chains, those listed as cytomegalovirus-associated numbered more than 150. A previous analysis found most TCR beta V segments productive roughly 87% or roughly 30% of the time.

This chain links TRBV6-1 with TRBJ2-3; TRBD2 might be the D (5 bases). The origin of this receptor is a woman between 18 and 29 years old in good health and CMV-seronegative. Sequencing input: PBMCs. DNA of the CDR3: TGTGCCAGCACCGAACAACGGGGTAGCACAGATACGCAGTATTTT. Protein product: CASTEQRGSTDTQYF.